These 19 T cell receptor beta chains share one sample of origin, sequenced in a study of response to subunit inactivated influenza vaccine. TCRdb re-analysed the RT-PCR reads in MiXCR, keeping a single row per CDR3 protein. The data show hundreds of thousands of distinct CDR3 sequences, roughly 27% seen once. The sample here was CD4+ T cells sorted from PBMCs, taken 4 to 6 days after vaccination. The receptors were sampled from a man aged 45 to 65 who received an inactivated influenza vaccine.

The chain employs TRBV5-1 and TRBJ1-3; tentatively, D is TRBD1 (5 bases). The CDR3 is made up of 14 amino acids. Germline V lookup: CDR1 SGHRS, CDR2 YFSETQ. With 4 bases removed from V and 0 bases from J, the gap between germline ends came to 8 bases. The DNA of the CDR3 is TGCGCCAGCAGCGAGGACATCTCTGGAAACACCATATATTTT. As protein: CASSEDISGNTIYF. Complete variable domain (other parts from reference TRBV5-1 and TRBJ1-3): KAGVTQTPRYLIKTRGQQVTLSCSPISGHRSVSWYQQTPGQGLQFLFEYFSETQRNKGNFPGRFSGRQFSNSRSEMNVSTLELGDSALYLCASSEDISGNTIYFGEGSWLTVV.

This clonotype has only a few counts. This chain connects TRBV4-3 to TRBJ2-7; the D gene could be TRBD1 or TRBD2 (5 bases each). Germline V gives CDR1 LGHNA, CDR2 YSLEER. The CDR3 covers 15 residues. Trimming took 0 bases from V and 4 from J, leaving 13 bases between them. The DNA for the CDR3 is TGCGCCAGCAGCCAAGATTCGGGGCCACGATACGAGCAGTACTTC. As protein: CASSQDSGPRYEQYF.

This rearrangement joins TRBV29-1 to TRBJ1-2; no firm D call. V lost 4 bases to trimming and J lost 4 bases, with 13 bases between them. Germline V gene lookup returns CDR1 SQVTM and CDR2 ANQGSEA. The CDR3 is 13 residues long. The CDR3 region is CSVAEQVLYGYTF. The CDR3 DNA reads as TGCAGCGTTGCCGAGCAGGTGCTCTATGGCTACACCTTC.

This clonotype was counted between two and nine times. V usage is TRBV20-1 and J usage is TRBJ2-1, with D possibly matching TRBD2 (5 bases). CDR1 DFQATT and CDR2 SNEGSKA come from the germline V gene (reference sequence). V shed 5 bases and J shed 3 bases, with 11 bases lying between them. The CDR3 consists of 13 residues. The CDR3 coding sequence is TGCAGTGCTTCTAGTAGCGTCTACAATGAGCAGTTCTTC. It translates to CSASSSVYNEQFF.

The sample holds a few counts of this clonotype. This sequence joins TRBV4-3 and TRBJ2-3; 11 nucleotides line up with TRBD2. The CDR3 is 16 residues long. Germline CDR1 is LGHNA and CDR2 is YSLEER. V gave up 1 base and J gave up 7 bases; unmatched junction bases: 7. The CDR3 DNA reads as TGCGCCAGCAGCCAAGGAGTTCTAGCGGGAGGTCATACGCAGTATTTT. Translated, it gives CASSQGVLAGGHTQYF.

This clonotype turned up a few times. The chain joins TRBV24-1 to TRBJ2-1, with 10 bases aligning to TRBD1. After removal of 9 bases from V and 0 bases from J, the junction contained 19 bases not matched to a gene. The CDR3 contains 20 residues. Germline V gene lookup returns CDR1 KGHDR and CDR2 SFDVKD. CDR3 nucleotide sequence: TGTGCCACCGGAACCTACAGGGGACAGGGGCTTTCGAGCTCCTACAATGAGCAGTTCTTC. Residues: CATGTYRGQGLSSSYNEQFF.

The chain couples TRBV27 to TRBJ2-1, with 13 nucleotides matching TRBD2. Germline loops: CDR1 MNHEY, CDR2 SMNVEV (reference sequence). This CDR3 is 15 amino acids long. Trimming removed 4 bases from V and 9 bases from J; junction bases left unmatched: 6. CDR3 in DNA: TGTGCCAGCAGTTCGGGACTAGCGGGGATTGGTGAGCAGTTCTTC. Translating it yields CASSSGLAGIGEQFF.

This clonotype has more than one count but fewer than ten. The junction shows a germline mismatch at one end, possibly a read error. The chain combines TRBV5-1 with TRBJ2-3, with 8 nucleotides matching TRBD2. Germline CDR1 reads SGHRS; CDR2 reads YFSETQ. The CDR3 has 14 residues. The chain's CDR3 is CASSFSGSIDTQYF. For the CDR3, the DNA is TGCGCCAGCAGCTTCAGCGGGAGCATAGATACGCAGTATTTT.

V gene TRBV29-1 combines with J gene TRBJ2-1; D may correspond to TRBD1 or TRBD2 (5 bases each). V dropped 5 bases and J dropped 4 bases, with 12 bases sitting between them. From germline, CDR1 is SQVTM and CDR2 ANQGSEA. The CDR3 has 13 amino acids. The CDR3, as DNA: TGCAGCGTTCGGTCGGGGCGGTACAATGAGCAGTTCTTC. This gives the protein CSVRSGRYNEQFF.

The V call is TRBV20-1, the J call TRBJ2-3; D gene unclear. The CDR3 length is 12 residues. V lost 6 bases, J lost 4 bases, and 11 bases lay in between. Germline assignment: CDR1 DFQATT and CDR2 SNEGSKA (reference sequence). CDR3 nucleotide sequence: TGCAGTGCCCCATTCCAGTCAGATACGCAGTATTTT. Its protein product is CSAPFQSDTQYF.

The gene calls are TRBV29-1 and TRBJ2-7, with D tentatively TRBD1 (6 bases). This CDR3 has 12 residues. Trimming removed 2 bases at V and 5 bases at J, with 10 bases between. Germline V gives CDR1 SQVTM, CDR2 ANQGSEA. The chain's CDR3 is CSVESDRNEQYF. CDR3 DNA: TGCAGCGTTGAATCGGACAGAAACGAGCAGTACTTC.

This chain connects TRBV7-3 to TRBJ2-3; 8 positions match TRBD1. The J call may be in error: the DNA end matches TRBJ1-5 better. The CDR3 extends over 17 amino acids. Germline CDR1 SGHTA, CDR2 FQGTGA. CDR3 residues: CASSSRQGPAGVDTQHF. Here the CDR3 DNA reads TGTGCCAGCAGCTCCAGACAGGGGCCCGCCGGGGTAGATACGCAGCATTTT.

The chain couples TRBV12-3 or TRBV12-4 to TRBJ2-5; no clear D gene. Deletions cut 1 base from V and 2 bases from J, with 8 bases between. This CDR3 spans 14 amino acids. CDR3 DNA: TGTGCCAGCAGTTTAGTCGTCGCACAAGAGACCCAGTACTTC. This encodes CASSLVVAQETQYF.

The chain recombines TRBV5-1 with TRBJ2-5; 7 nucleotides align to TRBD1. J gave up 1 base and V 6 bases, and 6 bases lay outside the gene matches. The CDR3 has 14 amino acids. Per the germline V gene, CDR1 is SGHRS and CDR2 is YFSETQ. CDR3 amino acids: CASNLGTAQETQYF. Written as DNA, the CDR3 is TGCGCCAGCAATCTGGGGACAGCCCAAGAGACCCAGTACTTC.

The chain employs TRBV5-1 and TRBJ1-6, with 9 bases lining up with TRBD1. Trimming removed 1 base from V and 7 bases from J; junction bases left unmatched: 3. The CDR3 length is 15 residues. The germline gives CDR1 SGHRS, CDR2 YFSETQ. CDR3 DNA: TGCGCCAGCAGCTTGAGCGGGACAGGGAATTCACCCCTCCACTTT. It encodes CASSLSGTGNSPLHF.

This clonotype was recorded a few times. The V and J genes are TRBV4-3 and TRBJ1-6; TRBD1 aligns across 7 bases. Germline V gene data show CDR1 as LGHNA and CDR2 as YSLEER. Germline trimming cut 3 bases from V and 8 bases from J; bases unmatched to any gene: 7. This CDR3 contains 15 residues. CDR3 in DNA: TGCGCCAGCAGCCAGGAGACAGGGAGTTATTCACCCCTCCACTTT. The encoded protein is CASSQETGSYSPLHF.

The chain employs TRBV5-1 and TRBJ2-3; D possibly corresponds to TRBD2 (6 bases). V lost 4 bases to trimming and J lost 5 bases, with 11 bases between them. Per germline, CDR1 SGHRS and CDR2 YFSETQ. This CDR3 region has 13 residues. The CDR3 reads CASSAQAGDTQYF. The CDR3, as DNA: TGCGCCAGCAGCGCCCAAGCGGGAGATACGCAGTATTTT.

In this sample, this clonotype turned up a few times. This CDR3 reads CASSSPGVPKAFF. The CDR3 region has the DNA TGTGCCAGCAGTTCCCCTGGAGTGCCGAAAGCTTTCTTT. The rearrangement joins TRBV6-5 to TRBJ1-1; no clear D gene. Germline V gene sequence: CDR1 MNHEY, CDR2 SVGAGI. CDR3 length: 13 residues. V dropped 4 bases and J dropped 9 bases, with 15 bases sitting between them.

The rearrangement links TRBV9 to TRBJ2-2; TRBD2 aligns across 11 bases. The CDR3 totals 15 residues. V dropped 0 bases and J dropped 5; count of bases not matched to a gene: 0. Germline loops: CDR1 SGDLS, CDR2 YYNGEE. CDR3: CASSVGTSGTGELFF. In DNA form, the CDR3 reads TGTGCCAGCAGCGTAGGGACTAGCGGGACCGGGGAGCTGTTTTTT.